The rows below give T cell receptor beta chains drawn from one sample of a study of identical twins. Each CDR3 protein is one row after TCRdb ran MiXCR on the 5' RACE reads. Of around 490,000 distinct CDR3 sequences in the sample, about 15% were seen once. Separately, the same data were catalogued under a study of yellow fever vaccine responses in identical twins.

The sequenced material came from CD4+ T cells sorted from blood. These receptors all stem from a woman aged 18-35 years in good health. The CDR3 runs from the conserved cysteine through the conserved F or W. Fields, in order: D gene, clone size, CDR3 length, V gene, J gene, CDR3 protein, CDR3 DNA. A D gene is named only where the DNA matches it firmly. Rows may omit the clone size; those that give it use once, few, many or a size class.

d_call: -; clone_size: few; cdr3_length: 13; v_call: TRBV20-1; j_call: TRBJ1-2; cdr3_aa: CSARNRQHYGYTF; cdr3_nt: TGCAGTGCGCGCAACCGACAGCACTATGGCTACACCTTC
d_call: -; clone_size: -; cdr3_length: 15; v_call: TRBV5-1; j_call: TRBJ2-7; cdr3_aa: CASSLGGTGSYEQYF; cdr3_nt: TGTGCCAGCAGTTTAGGGGGGACGGGCTCCTACGAGCAGTACTTC
d_call: -; clone_size: few; cdr3_length: 17; v_call: TRBV18; j_call: TRBJ2-4; cdr3_aa: CASSPPAGDEAKNIQYF; cdr3_nt: TGTGCCAGCTCACCCCCTGCAGGGGACGAAGCCAAAAACATTCAGTACTTC
d_call: -; clone_size: -; cdr3_length: 13; v_call: TRBV12-3/TRBV12-4; j_call: TRBJ2-1; cdr3_aa: CASTRLGYNEQFF; cdr3_nt: TGTGCCAGCACCAGACTAGGATACAATGAGCAGTTCTTC
d_call: TRBD2; clone_size: -; cdr3_length: 15; v_call: TRBV11-2; j_call: TRBJ2-7; cdr3_aa: CASSLDGTSTYEQYF; cdr3_nt: TGTGCCAGCAGCTTAGATGGGACTAGCACCTACGAGCAGTACTTC
d_call: -; clone_size: few; cdr3_length: 16; v_call: TRBV5-1; j_call: TRBJ2-1; cdr3_aa: CASSYRQDIKYNEQFF; cdr3_nt: TGCGCCAGCAGCTACCGACAGGACATTAAATACAATGAGCAGTTCTTC
d_call: TRBD1; clone_size: few; cdr3_length: 17; v_call: TRBV3-1; j_call: TRBJ1-4; cdr3_aa: CASSRGTGGANGEKLFF; cdr3_nt: TGTGCCAGCAGCAGGGGGACAGGGGGCGCGAATGGGGAAAAACTGTTTTTT
d_call: TRBD1; clone_size: few; cdr3_length: 18; v_call: TRBV4-1; j_call: TRBJ2-7; cdr3_aa: CASSQDVRGLIRSYEQYF; cdr3_nt: TGCGCCAGCAGCCAAGATGTCAGGGGGCTGATAAGGTCCTACGAGCAGTACTTC
d_call: -; clone_size: -; cdr3_length: 12; v_call: TRBV7-9; j_call: TRBJ1-6; cdr3_aa: CASSLGGLALHF; cdr3_nt: TGTGCCAGCAGCTTAGGAGGTTTAGCCCTCCACTTT
d_call: -; clone_size: -; cdr3_length: 14; v_call: TRBV2; j_call: TRBJ2-3; cdr3_aa: CACSDSRGTDTQYF; cdr3_nt: TGTGCCTGCAGTGACTCGCGGGGCACAGATACGCAGTATTTT
d_call: TRBD2; clone_size: -; cdr3_length: 22; v_call: TRBV13; j_call: TRBJ2-5; cdr3_aa: CASSRRAGTSRGRGADQETQYF; cdr3_nt: TGTGCCAGCAGCCGCCGGGCCGGGACTAGCAGGGGAAGGGGAGCCGACCAAGAGACCCAGTACTTC
d_call: TRBD1; clone_size: few; cdr3_length: 18; v_call: TRBV5-1; j_call: TRBJ2-5; cdr3_aa: CASSLNQIDRAIQETQYF; cdr3_nt: TGCGCCAGCAGCTTAAACCAAATCGACAGGGCGATACAAGAGACCCAGTACTTC
d_call: -; clone_size: many; cdr3_length: 13; v_call: TRBV5-1; j_call: TRBJ1-4; cdr3_aa: CASSLGNDEKLFF; cdr3_nt: TGCGCCAGCAGCTTGGGGAATGATGAAAAACTGTTTTTT
d_call: -; clone_size: once; cdr3_length: 13; v_call: TRBV20-1; j_call: TRBJ2-2; cdr3_aa: CSARTGNAGELFF; cdr3_nt: TGCAGTGCTAGGACGGGGAACGCCGGGGAGCTGTTTTTT
d_call: TRBD1; clone_size: -; cdr3_length: 14; v_call: TRBV4-1; j_call: TRBJ1-1; cdr3_aa: CASSQGTGDTEAFF; cdr3_nt: TGCGCCAGCAGCCAAGGGACAGGGGACACTGAAGCTTTCTTT